These 28 T cell receptor beta chains came from one sample sequenced in a study of T cell changes during pregnancy in multiple sclerosis. Sequenced by immunoSEQ multiplex PCR; TCRdb stores in-frame clones only, minus some. The sample records approximately 50,000 clones, about 92% being singletons. This specimen consisted of CD4+ T cells from peripheral blood mononuclear cells, obtained in the third trimester of pregnancy. The receptors were sampled from a female donor with multiple sclerosis, enrolled in a pregnancy study.

The chain uses TRBV28 and TRBJ2-7, with 10 nucleotides matching TRBD1. V trimming: 6 bases; J trimming: 3 bases; junction bases outside the gene matches: 8. The CDR3 contains 15 residues. Germline lookup yields CDR1 MDHEN and CDR2 SYDVKM. In DNA, the CDR3 is TGTGCCAGCAGCCCCCGGGACAGGGGTAACTACGAGCAGTACTTC. Translation gives CASSPRDRGNYEQYF.

The V and J genes are TRBV27 and TRBJ2-2; no firm D call. Trimming took off 5 bases at V and 0 bases at J, with 10 bases between the two ends. Germline CDR1 and CDR2: MNHEY and SMNVEV (reference sequence). The CDR3 contains 15 residues. The CDR3 region has the DNA TGTGCCAGCAGTCCCCAGGTTTCGAACACCGGGGAGCTGTTTTTT. Protein sequence: CASSPQVSNTGELFF.

The chain joins TRBV2 to TRBJ1-5, with D tentatively TRBD1 (6 bases). V was pared by 6 bases and J by 0 bases, with 9 bases between. This CDR3 is built from 14 residues. Germline V gene sequence: CDR1 SNHLY, CDR2 FYNNEI. This CDR3 reads CASRRDISNQPQHF. In DNA, the CDR3 is TGTGCCAGCAGGAGGGACATTAGCAATCAGCCCCAGCATTTT.

The rearrangement joins TRBV5-1 to TRBJ2-3, with a tentative D call TRBD1 (5 bases). The V end lost 1 base, the J end lost 2 bases, and 8 bases lay between the germline ends. Per germline, CDR1 SGHRS and CDR2 YFSETQ. CDR3 length: 14 amino acids. CDR3: CASSLTGYTDTQYF. The DNA for the CDR3 is TGCGCCAGCAGCTTGACAGGCTACACAGATACGCAGTATTTT. Combining the CDR3 with reference TRBV5-1 and TRBJ2-3 gives the whole variable domain KAGVTQTPRYLIKTRGQQVTLSCSPISGHRSVSWYQQTPGQGLQFLFEYFSETQRNKGNFPGRFSGRQFSNSRSEMNVSTLELGDSALYLCASSLTGYTDTQYFGPGTRLTVL.

The gene calls are TRBV10-2 and TRBJ2-5, with D tentatively TRBD1 (5 bases). The CDR3 runs 16 residues. Looked up from germline, CDR1 is WSHSY and CDR2 is SAAADI. V was pared by 2 bases and J by 2 bases, with 15 bases between. The CDR3 spells CASSEPKRQLQETQYF. CDR3 nucleotide sequence: TGCGCCAGCAGTGAGCCGAAAAGACAGTTACAAGAGACCCAGTACTTC.

This chain links TRBV7-2 with TRBJ2-7; perhaps TRBD2 as D (6 bases). Trimming removed 5 bases at V and 1 base at J, with 15 bases between. The germline V gene has CDR1 SGHTA and CDR2 FQGNSA. The CDR3 spans 15 residues. As DNA, the CDR3 is TGTGCCAGCAGCGGAGGGGCTAGCCCTTCCTACGAGCAGTACTTC. Its protein is CASSGGASPSYEQYF. The whole variable domain, remainder taken from reference TRBV7-2 and TRBJ2-7, is GAGVSQSPSNKVTEKGKDVELRCDPISGHTALYWYRQSLGQGLEFLIYFQGNSAPDKSGLPSDRFSAERTGGSVSTLTIQRTQQEDSAVYLCASSGGASPSYEQYFGPGTRLTVT.

This chain links TRBV19 with TRBJ2-5; 9 nucleotides agree with TRBD1. Germline V CDR1 and CDR2: LNHDA, SQIVND (reference sequence). CDR3 length: 15 residues. J lost 4 bases, V lost 6 bases, and 9 bases had no gene match. In DNA form, the CDR3 reads TGTGCCAGTAGCGAAGGGACAGGGTCGCGAGAGACCCAGTACTTC. Its translation: CASSEGTGSRETQYF.

This rearrangement joins TRBV5-1 to TRBJ1-2; perhaps TRBD1 as D (5 bases). Germline V gives CDR1 SGHRS, CDR2 YFSETQ. Trimming pared 4 bases from V and 8 bases from J, leaving 12 bases between. This CDR3 is 12 amino acids long. The CDR3 region has the DNA TGCGCCAGCAGCCAATCCAGGGTAGGCTACACCTTC. Protein sequence: CASSQSRVGYTF.

This chain links TRBV29-1 with TRBJ2-1, with TRBD1 matching 11 bases. Per the germline V gene, CDR1 is SQVTM and CDR2 is ANQGSEA. This CDR3 has 14 residues. Trimming cost V 6 bases and J 7 bases; bases outside gene matches: 8. CDR3 nucleotides: TGCAGCGTCGTGGACAGGGGGCACGGGAATGAGCAGTTCTTC. Its protein product is CSVVDRGHGNEQFF.

This chain links TRBV6-5 with TRBJ2-7, with a weak D call TRBD1 (6 bases). The V and J ends lost 6 bases and 7 bases respectively, with 16 bases between them. The CDR3 has 13 amino acids. From germline, CDR1 is MNHEY and CDR2 SVGAGI. CDR3 loop: CASSLTGLGEQYF. The CDR3 region has the DNA TGTGCCAGCAGCCTCACAGGGTTAGGGGAGCAGTACTTC.

This clone was seen only once. The gene calls are TRBV7-8 and TRBJ2-7; the match to TRBD1 covers 9 bases. V shed 4 bases, J shed 6 bases, and the junction held 10 bases outside the gene matches. The CDR3 totals 15 residues. Germline loops: CDR1 SGHVS, CDR2 FQNEAQ. In DNA, the CDR3 is TGTGCCAGCAGCTCCTATACGGGACAGGGTACCGAGCAGTACTTC. It specifies CASSSYTGQGTEQYF.

J is TRBJ2-7 and V is TRBV5-1, with D perhaps matching TRBD2 (5 bases). V was cut by 3 bases and J by 3 bases, with 19 bases left in between. From germline, CDR1 is SGHRS and CDR2 YFSETQ. The CDR3 length is 16 residues. The CDR3 reads CASSSRESDGVYEQYF. CDR3 nucleotide sequence: TGCGCCAGCAGCTCACGTGAGTCGGACGGGGTCTACGAGCAGTACTTC.

V and J are TRBV5-1 and TRBJ1-1; TRBD1 aligns across 9 bases. Trimming cost V 5 bases and J 0 bases; bases outside gene matches: 2. The V gene's germline CDR1 is SGHRS and CDR2 YFSETQ. The CDR3 has 14 amino acids. This CDR3 reads CASRGTGMNTEAFF. The CDR3 nucleotides read TGCGCCAGCAGGGGGACAGGGATGAACACTGAAGCTTTCTTT.

This rearrangement joins TRBV5-1 to TRBJ2-1; the match to TRBD1 covers 8 bases. The V gene's germline CDR1 is SGHRS and CDR2 YFSETQ. The length of the CDR3 is 15 residues. V dropped 4 bases and J dropped 6; count of bases not matched to a gene: 9. The CDR3 DNA follows: TGCGCCAGCAGCGACCAGGGGGCACCTTCCAATGAGCAGTTCTTC. Amino acids: CASSDQGAPSNEQFF. Full variable domain (rest looked up from reference TRBV5-1 and TRBJ2-1): KAGVTQTPRYLIKTRGQQVTLSCSPISGHRSVSWYQQTPGQGLQFLFEYFSETQRNKGNFPGRFSGRQFSNSRSEMNVSTLELGDSALYLCASSDQGAPSNEQFFGPGTRLTVL.

This rearrangement joins TRBV10-3 to TRBJ2-5; a possible D gene is TRBD1 (6 bases). The V end was cut by 6 bases, the J end by 1 base, with 6 bases between. The CDR3 has 12 residues. Per germline, CDR1 ENHRY and CDR2 SYGVKD. The CDR3 DNA sequence: TGTGCCATCAGCAGGGGCCAAGAGACCCAGTACTTC. Translated, it gives CAISRGQETQYF.

The count of this clone is one. The CDR3, as DNA: TGTGCCAGCAGTTTGTCCTCCGGCAGGGGGAGATACGAGCAGTACTTC. As protein: CASSLSSGRGRYEQYF. J is TRBJ2-7 and V is TRBV27; TRBD1 matches at 7 bases. From germline, CDR1 is MNHEY and CDR2 SMNVEV (reference sequence). The CDR3 has 16 residues. Trimming at V came to 3 bases and at J to 4 bases, leaving 12 bases not matched to a gene.

The chain carries TRBV7-2 and TRBJ2-5, with D tentatively TRBD1 (5 bases). CDR1 and CDR2 from the germline V gene are SGHTA and FQGNSA. Trimming took 5 bases from V and 1 from J, leaving 11 bases between them. The CDR3 length is 14 residues. The CDR3 loop reads CASSPGQTQETQYF. CDR3 nucleotide sequence: TGTGCCAGCAGCCCAGGACAAACCCAAGAGACCCAGTACTTC.

This clone was observed a single time. The chain uses TRBV7-6 and TRBJ2-7, with TRBD1 matching over 7 bases. V was pared by 0 bases and J by 0 bases, with 11 bases of the junction left unmatched. Germline V lookup: CDR1 SGHVS, CDR2 FNYEAQ. The CDR3 covers 18 residues. The chain's CDR3 is CASSLAPLTGRFSYEQYF. CDR3 in DNA: TGTGCCAGCAGCTTAGCCCCTTTGACAGGGCGCTTCTCCTACGAGCAGTACTTC.

The V call is TRBV7-9, the J call TRBJ2-4, with D possibly TRBD2 on 6 matching bases. The CDR3 length is 14 residues. V lost 4 bases, J lost 6 bases, and 13 bases lay in between. Germline V lookup: CDR1 SEHNR, CDR2 FQNEAQ (reference sequence). CDR3 amino acids: CASSSGGVGNIQYF. The CDR3 coding sequence is TGTGCCAGCAGCTCTGGAGGGGTGGGAAACATTCAGTACTTC.

The chain carries TRBV18 and TRBJ2-1; 11 bases match TRBD2. V lost 2 bases and J lost 12; bases outside the gene matches: 6. CDR3 length: 14 residues. The germline gives CDR1 KGHSH, CDR2 LQKENI. CDR3 amino acids: CASSPDSGRAGQFF. The CDR3 DNA reads as TGTGCCAGCTCACCAGATAGCGGGAGGGCCGGGCAGTTCTTC.

The chain uses TRBV6-5 and TRBJ1-1; 8 bases map to TRBD1. There are 14 residues in the CDR3. Germline CDR1 reads MNHEY; CDR2 reads SVGAGI. Trimming at V came to 8 bases and at J to 0 bases, leaving 5 bases not matched to a gene. CDR3 protein: CASGKTGVNTEAFF. DNA of the CDR3: TGTGCCAGCGGGAAGACAGGGGTGAACACTGAAGCTTTCTTT.

This clone has more than one count but fewer than ten. The V call is TRBV28, the J call TRBJ2-3, with 10 bases aligning to TRBD2. V shed 6 bases, J shed 4 bases, and the junction held 7 bases outside the gene matches. The CDR3 has 15 amino acids. CDR1 and CDR2 (germline): MDHEN, SYDVKM. The CDR3 DNA is TGTGCCAGCAGCTACCCAGCGGGAGGGGCAGATACGCAGTATTTT. This gives the protein CASSYPAGGADTQYF.

This clone was counted once. The chain couples TRBV9 to TRBJ2-1; D gene ambiguous. The CDR3 has 14 residues. CDR1 and CDR2 (germline): SGDLS, YYNGEE. The germline V and J ends were trimmed by 4 bases and 4 bases, with 12 bases remaining between them. The CDR3 DNA follows: TGTGCCAGCAGCCCTCAGACAACTTACAATGAGCAGTTCTTC. Amino acids: CASSPQTTYNEQFF.

CDR3 sequence: CASRRELAGSYEQYF. DNA for the CDR3: TGTGCCAGCAGGCGTGAGCTAGCGGGCTCCTACGAGCAGTACTTC. The rearrangement uses TRBV27 and TRBJ2-7; 8 nucleotides agree with TRBD2. CDR1 MNHEY and CDR2 SMNVEV come from the germline V gene (reference sequence). With V trimmed by 6 bases and J by 0 bases, 7 bases remained unmatched. The CDR3 covers 15 residues.

The chain recombines TRBV5-6 with TRBJ2-4; D gene uncertain. This CDR3 has 15 amino acids. The germline V gene encodes CDR1 SGHDT and CDR2 YYEEEE. Trimming pared 0 bases from V and 0 bases from J, leaving 7 bases between. The CDR3 loop is CASSLAPVAKNIQYF. The CDR3, as DNA: TGTGCCAGCAGCTTGGCGCCAGTAGCCAAAAACATTCAGTACTTC.

This clone was seen just once. The rearrangement joins TRBV2 to TRBJ1-2, with 9 bases aligning to TRBD1. The V gene's germline CDR1 is SNHLY and CDR2 FYNNEI. The CDR3 is 13 amino acids. Trimming cost V 5 bases and J 4 bases; bases outside gene matches: 2. DNA of the CDR3: TGTGCCAGCAGTACGGGACAGGGCTATGGCTACACCTTC. This gives the protein CASSTGQGYGYTF.

This clone was detected a few times. This chain uses TRBV7-9 with TRBJ1-1, with TRBD1 as a possible D gene (5 bases). Deletions cut 5 bases from V and 6 bases from J, with 19 bases between. This CDR3 is 15 amino acids long. CDR1 is SEHNR, CDR2 FQNEAQ, per germline (reference sequence). The CDR3 DNA reads TGTGCCAGCAGCCTCGAGGTAGGGGCGGGATCTGAAGCTTTCTTT. It codes for CASSLEVGAGSEAFF.

The rearrangement joins TRBV30 to TRBJ2-5, with 9 bases that match TRBD1. The CDR3 length is 13 residues. The V gene end was trimmed by 2 bases and the J gene end by 7 bases; junction bases not matched to a gene: 5. Germline values: CDR1 GTSNPN, CDR2 SVGIG (reference sequence). The CDR3 loop is CAWSKGTGRTQYF. CDR3 sequence (DNA): TGTGCCTGGAGTAAAGGGACAGGGCGGACCCAGTACTTC.